Sequencing of this T cell receptor (beta chain) was carried out in a study of shared clonotypes between healthy human individuals. Germline values: CDR1 MDHEN, CDR2 SYDVKM. This CDR3 comprises 15 residues. The J segment lost 5 bases and the V segment lost 7 bases, leaving 11 bases of the junction unmatched. CD4+ cells underwent separation, giving CD45RA+ naive and CD45RA-negative memory subsets. Some clones are missing from TCRdb's copy, which holds only in-frame ones; the method was immunoSEQ multiplex PCR. The data show about 2.3 million clones, approximately 93% seen once. The rearrangement links TRBV28 to TRBJ2-3; TRBD2 matches at 8 bases. What was sequenced was naive CD4+ T cells from PBMCs. The subset: CD45RA+ positively selected. This TCR was recovered from a man aged 18 to 30 in good health. Some clones in this sample may be carry-over from other donors' samples. This CDR3 reads CASTTGSGIKDTQYF. As DNA, the CDR3 is TGTGCCAGCACGACGGGTAGCGGGATTAAAGATACGCAGTATTTT.